The text below deals with one TCR beta chain. The antigen remains unidentified. The same CDR3 arises from other DNA sequences in this sample as well. The PCR contained 60 Vbeta and 13 Jbeta primers. In the source study's methods: A follow-up analysis tallied about 80 million unique TCR beta chains, roughly 11 million shared. The repertoire was sequenced with immunoSEQ multiplex PCR; TCRdb's copy has only in-frame clones and lacks some. That table gives V, J and clone size, and the DNA gave D and trimming. The sample lists about 90,000 clones, approximately 56% seen once, with approximately 5.8% in the top ten. There were likely unrecorded immune exposures, though donors were nominally healthy when sampled. The entry originates in a study of cytomegalovirus exposure and HLA in healthy donors. Whole-study findings and limits: Sequence variants that were highly shared formed a cluster that was likely a sequencing artifact.

Trimming took 0 bases from V and 2 from J, leaving 12 bases between them. This CDR3 is built from 15 residues. CDR1 is GTSNPN and CDR2 is SVGIG in the germline V gene (reference sequence). The chain is built from TRBV30 and TRBJ2-3, with D possibly TRBD2 on 6 matching bases. The TCR originated in a woman in her twenties or thirties in good health and CMV-seropositive. Sequencing used PBMCs. The CDR3 here is CAWSVGSGPTDTQYF. CDR3 nucleotides: TGTGCCTGGAGTGTCGGGAGCGGACCCACAGATACGCAGTATTTT. Together with reference TRBV30 and TRBJ2-3, the CDR3 gives the full variable domain: SQTIHQWPATLVQPVGSPLSLECTVEGTSNPNLYWYRQAAGRGLQLLFYSVGIGQISSEVPQNLSASRPQDRQFILSSKKLLLSDSGFYLCAWSVGSGPTDTQYFGPGTRLTVL.